This T cell receptor (beta chain) was captured in a study of response to subunit inactivated influenza vaccine. TCRdb processed the RT-PCR reads anew with MiXCR; each CDR3 protein has one entry. The sample has approximately 730,000 distinct CDR3 sequences, 14% seen once; the top ten hold less than 7%. Germline values: CDR1 PRHDT, CDR2 FYEKMQ (reference sequence). The CDR3 has 19 amino acids. V was pared by 1 base and J by 8 bases, with 26 bases between. The study, taken as a whole, reports: Few new T cells, the authors suggested, are recruited by each seasonal influenza vaccination.

This clonotype appeared many times. Antigen specificity is unknown. The rearrangement links TRBV13 to TRBJ2-2, with a possible D match to TRBD2 (5 bases). The material was PBMCs from blood, obtained roughly 15 days before vaccination. The clonotype comes from a man between 45 and 60 years old who received an inactivated influenza vaccine. The CDR3 bases are TGTGCCAGCAGCTTAGCCCGGCCGCGCGGGTCGTACGGAGCTGGGGAGCTGTTTTTT. Residues: CASSLARPRGSYGAGELFF.